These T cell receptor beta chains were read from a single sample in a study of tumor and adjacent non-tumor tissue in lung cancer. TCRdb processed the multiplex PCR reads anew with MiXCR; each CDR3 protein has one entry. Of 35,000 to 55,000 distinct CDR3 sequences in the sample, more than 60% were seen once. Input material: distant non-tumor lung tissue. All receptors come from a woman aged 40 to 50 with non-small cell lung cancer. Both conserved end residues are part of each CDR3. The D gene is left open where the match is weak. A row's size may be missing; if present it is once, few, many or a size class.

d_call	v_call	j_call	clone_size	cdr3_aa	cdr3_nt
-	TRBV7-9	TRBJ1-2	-	CASSSGAYYGYTF	TGTGCCAGCAGCTCTGGGGCTTACTATGGCTACACCTTC
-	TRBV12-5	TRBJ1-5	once	CASGIELNQPQHF	TGTGCTAGTGGTATAGAATTGAATCAGCCCCAGCATTTT
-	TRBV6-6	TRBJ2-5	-	CTSSYGGLAVGRETQYF	TGTACCAGCAGTTACGGGGGACTGGCGGTGGGAAGGGAGACCCAGTACTTC
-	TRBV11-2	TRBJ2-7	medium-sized	CASSLSPPGQHF	TGTGCCAGCAGCTTATCTCCACCCGGACAGCACTTC
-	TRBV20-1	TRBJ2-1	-	CSARVWGRGQGYNEQFF	TGCAGTGCTAGAGTCTGGGGAAGAGGGCAAGGTTACAATGAGCAGTTCTTC
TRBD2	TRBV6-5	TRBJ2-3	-	CAGSPGGVIDTQYF	TGTGCCGGCAGTCCCGGGGGGGTCATAGATACGCAGTATTTT
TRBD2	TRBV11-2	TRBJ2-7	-	CTSTRLAEGPYEPYF	TGTACCAGCACCAGACTAGCGGAAGGCCCCTACGAGCCGTACTTC
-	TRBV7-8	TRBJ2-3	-	CASSLFGHASETDTQFF	TGTGCCAGCAGCCTGTTCGGACACGCCTCGGAGACAGATACGCAGTTTTTT
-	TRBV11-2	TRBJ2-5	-	CAISFTDVGIGKTQYF	TGTGCCATCAGCTTCACAGACGTGGGGATCGGAAAGACCCAGTACTTC
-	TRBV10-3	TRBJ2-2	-	CGISEASANTGELFF	TGTGGCATCAGTGAGGCTAGCGCGAACACCGGGGAGCTGTTTTTT
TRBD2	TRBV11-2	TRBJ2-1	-	CASSLDLSGAIERFF	TGTGCCAGCAGCTTAGATCTCAGCGGGGCGATTGAGCGGTTCTTC
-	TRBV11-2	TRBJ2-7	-	CASRPLGWQGYYKQYF	TGTGCCAGCAGACCCCTCGGTTGGCAGGGGTACTACAAGCAGTACTTC
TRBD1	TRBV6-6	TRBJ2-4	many	CASSYSGGQGSRNIQYF	TGTGCCAGCAGTTACTCAGGGGGACAGGGAAGTAGAAACATTCAGTACTTC
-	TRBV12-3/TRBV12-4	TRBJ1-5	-	CASGLEGGSNQSQHF	TGTGCCAGCGGCCTGGAGGGTGGTAGCAATCAGTCCCAGCATTTC
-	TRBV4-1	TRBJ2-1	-	CAGSQDATVTNNVQFF	TGCGCCGGCAGCCAAGACGCGACAGTCACAAACAATGTGCAGTTCTTC
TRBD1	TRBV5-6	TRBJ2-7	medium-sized	CASAVQGFSYEQYF	TGTGCCAGCGCGGTACAGGGGTTCTCCTACGAGCAGTACTTC
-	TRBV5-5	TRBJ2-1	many	CASSPRGALGNEQFF	TGTGCCAGCAGCCCCCGGGGGGCCTTGGGGAATGAGCAGTTCTTC
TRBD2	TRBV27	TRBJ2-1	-	CASSLTGTSGRPFF	TGTGCCAGCAGCCTGACCGGGACTAGCGGGAGGCCGTTCTTC
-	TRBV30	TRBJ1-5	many	CAWSARGHNQPQHF	TGTGCCTGGAGTGCCCGGGGGCACAATCAGCCCCAGCATTTT
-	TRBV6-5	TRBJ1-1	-	CASSYEAGPNAFF	TGTGCCAGCAGTTACGAGGCTGGTCCCAACGCTTTCTTT
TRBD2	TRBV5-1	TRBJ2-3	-	CASRDPWTNGGTSTDTQYF	TGCGCCAGCAGGGATCCATGGACTAACGGGGGGACCAGCACGGATACGCAGTATTTT
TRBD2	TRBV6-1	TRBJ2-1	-	CDSSEFGTMQFF	TGTGACAGCAGTGAATTCGGGACTATGCAGTTCTTC
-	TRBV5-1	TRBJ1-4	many	CASSLTFQATNEKLFF	TGCGCCAGCAGCTTGACCTTTCAGGCGACGAATGAAAAACTGTTTTTT
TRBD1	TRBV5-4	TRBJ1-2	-	CASSPVQGTSHSNYGYAF	TGTGCCAGCAGCCCTGTACAGGGGACAAGCCACTCTAACTATGGCTACGCCTTC
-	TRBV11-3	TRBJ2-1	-	CASSFRQLNERFF	TGTGCCAGCAGCTTCCGGCAGTTGAATGAGCGGTTCTTC
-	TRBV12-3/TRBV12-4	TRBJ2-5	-	CASSFSRDAHYF	TGTGCCAGCAGCTTCTCTAGGGACGCCCACTACTTC
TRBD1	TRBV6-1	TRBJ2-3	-	CANSERLTGRTDTQYF	TGTGCCAACAGTGAACGTCTGACAGGGCGCACAGATACGCAGTATTTT
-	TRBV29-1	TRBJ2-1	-	CSVVEGRSYNEQFF	TGCAGCGTTGTAGAGGGTAGGAGCTACAATGAGCAGTTCTTC
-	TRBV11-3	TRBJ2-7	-	CASSLGGTRVTQYEQYF	TGTGCCAGCAGCTTAGGAGGGACACGGGTCACGCAATACGAGCAGTACTTC
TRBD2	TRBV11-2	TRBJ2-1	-	CTSSSLAGEGFF	TGTACCAGCAGCTCACTAGCGGGAGAGGGGTTCTTT
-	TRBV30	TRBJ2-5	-	CALERRQETQYF	TGTGCATTAGAACGGCGGCAAGAGACCCAGTACTTC
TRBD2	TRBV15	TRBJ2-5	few	CATSRVGLAKTQYF	TGTGCCACCAGCAGAGTAGGACTAGCAAAGACCCAGTACTTC
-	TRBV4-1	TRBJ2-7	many	CASSQGPRAYEQYF	TGCGCCAGCAGCCAAGGTCCGAGAGCCTACGAGCAGTACTTC
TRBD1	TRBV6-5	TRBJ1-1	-	CASSYSRTGGLNTEAFF	TGTGCCAGCAGTTACTCTCGGACAGGGGGATTGAACACTGAAGCTTTCTTT
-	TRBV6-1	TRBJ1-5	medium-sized	CASRATGFNQPQHF	TGTGCCAGCAGGGCCACAGGATTCAATCAGCCCCAGCATTTT
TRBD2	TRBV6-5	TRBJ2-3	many	CASSYGGRAGTDTQYF	TGTGCCAGCAGTTACGGCGGGAGGGCCGGCACAGATACGCAGTATTTT
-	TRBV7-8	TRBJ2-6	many	CASSLRTRPGANVLTF	TGTGCCAGCAGCTTACGAACAAGACCTGGGGCCAACGTCCTGACTTTC
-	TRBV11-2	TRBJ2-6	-	CASSWSDLSGANVLSF	TGCGCCAGCAGCTGGTCAGACCTCTCTGGGGCCAACGTCTTGAGTTTC
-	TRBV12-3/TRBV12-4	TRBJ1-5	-	CASSLIEGLGQPQHF	TGTGCCAGCAGTCTGATAGAGGGCCTCGGGCAACCCCAGCATTTT
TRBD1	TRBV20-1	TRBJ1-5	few	CSARSGGQAGNQPQHF	TGCAGTGCTAGGTCAGGGGGCCAAGCCGGCAATCAGCCCCAGCATTTT
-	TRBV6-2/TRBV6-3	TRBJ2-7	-	CVGSWGGQVDEQYF	TGTGTCGGCAGTTGGGGAGGACAGGTTGACGAGCAGTACTTC
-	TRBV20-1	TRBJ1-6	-	CSAIELPRGVAYNSPLHF	TGCAGTGCTATAGAACTGCCCAGGGGTGTCGCCTATAATTCACCCCTCCACTTT
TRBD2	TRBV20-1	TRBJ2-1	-	CSARSSGKAQFF	TGCAGTGCTAGATCTAGCGGGAAAGCTCAGTTCTTC
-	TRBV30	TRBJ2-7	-	CAWSVQGESRGSWSYEQYF	TGTGCCTGGAGTGTACAAGGTGAAAGTCGGGGCTCGTGGTCCTACGAGCAGTACTTC
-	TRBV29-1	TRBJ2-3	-	CSPSLLERGTVTQYF	TGCAGCCCATCCCTCCTGGAGAGGGGCACAGTTACGCAGTATTTT
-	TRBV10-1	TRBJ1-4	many	CASIQEKLFF	TGCGCCAGCATACAGGAAAAACTGTTTTTT
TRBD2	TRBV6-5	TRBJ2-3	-	CASRMGLAWRTDTQYF	TGCGCCAGCAGAATGGGACTAGCTTGGAGGACAGATACGCAGTATTTT
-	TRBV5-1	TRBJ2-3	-	CASRDPWTGGGTSTDTQYF	TGCGCCAGCAGGGATCCATGGACAGGCGGGGGGACTAGCACAGATACGCAGTATTTT
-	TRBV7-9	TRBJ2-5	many	CASSLLGGQETQYF	TGTGCCAGCAGCTTATTGGGCGGACAAGAGACCCAGTACTTC
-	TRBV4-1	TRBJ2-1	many	CASSLGPRGFNEQFF	TGCGCCAGCAGCCTGGGACCTAGGGGGTTCAATGAGCAGTTCTTC